The clone carrying this TCR beta chain showed up just once. Its antigen is not identified. The entry originates in a study of shared clonotypes between healthy human individuals. Findings and caveats of the study: The four-donor shared clonotypes exceeded non-shared clonotypes in generation probability, with non-shared ones scoring lower.

Assay used: immunoSEQ multiplex PCR; TCRdb lists only in-frame clones, some missing. The profile shows about 2.2 million clones, about 93% of them singletons. CDR1 and CDR2 (germline): LNHNV, YYDKDF (reference sequence). V shed 0 bases, J shed 6 bases, and the junction held 5 bases outside the gene matches. This CDR3 is 15 amino acids long. Selected positively for CCR7 and CD45RO-negative, naive CD8 cells excluded terminally differentiated effector memory CD45RA+ cells. Every donor, a Caucasian adult, lived in Nashville, Tennessee. The J gene is TRBJ2-7, the V gene TRBV15; 10 nucleotides match TRBD1. Sequenced material: naive CD8+ T cells from PBMCs. This TCR was sampled from a man aged 18 to 30 in good health. Some clones in this sample may be carry-over from other donors' samples. As DNA, the CDR3 is TGTGCCACCAGCAGAGAAGGGACAGGGGTTCGCGAGCAGTACTTC. It is translated as CATSREGTGVREQYF.